Below, one T cell receptor (beta chain) is given with its context. What antigen it recognizes has not been identified. Base quality data are lacking; no much larger clone is found one base away. Counted from cysteine to phenylalanine, this CDR3 has 14 amino acids. Only the CDR3 region is kept as DNA, spanning 42 bases read in frame from base 1. A distance of 10 bases separates the germline ends of V and J, which lose 0 bases and 4 bases respectively. CDR1 MNHEY and CDR2 SVGAGI were looked up in the germline V gene. The data were obtained in a study of shared clonotypes between healthy human individuals (TCRdb year 2020). In terms of the full investigation: The cohort comprised a couple of women and a few men aged 18 to 49 years. For each donor, CD4 naive and CD4 memory were each given three plates, CD8 naive was given two plates, and CD8 memory was given one plate. Per donor, leukapheresis produced somewhere between about 0.94 and 9.5 billion PBMCs. Libraries were prepared and TCR repertoires were sequenced by different laboratories using diverse techniques, in order to increase sequencing depth and limit assay-specific biases. To estimate repertoire size and how much clonotype sharing occurs between individuals, the study deeply sequenced the blood TCR repertoires of roughly 5 healthy adults.

Using the deep immunoSEQ assay, multiplex PCR amplified TCR CDR3 regions from genomic DNA. Extracted genomic DNA from each cell subset was distributed evenly across all wells of several immunoSEQ 96-well plates, and each plate was treated as a replicate. For sorted subsets, approximately 0.2 ug of genomic DNA, equivalent to tens of thousands of T cell genomes, went into each replicate PCR. Purified libraries were quantified with a Qubit 3.0 fluorometer, sized on a Bioanalyzer 2100, and re-quantified with the KAPA Library Quantification kit. A separate single-read 150-cycle Illumina NextSeq 550 flow cell was used to sequence each immunoSEQ 96-well plate. For the original study's pipeline: The immunoSEQ output contained only junctional sequences without quality scores, so filtering could not match that applied to full-length reads. Sequences were annotated with PyIR, a Python wrapper for IgBLAST v1.9, using IMGT germline references to assign V/J genes and CDR3. Any read was removed if the V/J assignment was weak (E-value above 1e-6), the CDR3 was missing, or the read contained stop codons, out-of-frame junctions, or ambiguous translated residues. V3J clonotypes were defined by identical inferred V gene, J gene, and CDR3 amino acid sequence. To compute the percentage overlap between repertoires, the number of shared unique clonotypes was divided by the size of the smaller repertoire. Richness of each repertoire was evaluated using RTK rarefaction, the Chao1 estimator, and Recon v2.1 estimates of unobserved clonotypes. OLGA was used to compute generation probabilities for all TCRbeta clonotypes that the gDNA method yielded from a handful of donors. As stored in TCRdb, this immuneACCESS dataset retains in-frame rearrangements with V and J assigned. A fraction of the clones does not appear; measured against another copy, unresolved V genes explain less than half of the discrepancy, and the remainder lacks a known reason. The V and J calls and clone size come from that table; D and trimming were worked out from the DNA. In all, the sample holds roughly 1,000,000 clones, and about four fifths of those were seen once. 0.5% to 0.6% of the sample rests with the top ten.

Healthy HIV-negative adults with no recently reported acute infections or vaccinations were included as donors. All donors were Caucasian adults living in Nashville, Tennessee, USA. CD4+ T cells were enriched through magnetic negative selection, after which naive cells were positively selected on CD45RA and the remaining negative fraction served as the memory subset. Blood was obtained by leukapheresis, after which PBMCs were separated by Ficoll-Histopaque density gradient centrifugation and cryopreserved in liquid nitrogen vapor phase. Analytical flow cytometry was used to check the purity and quantity of each magnetically sorted T cell population. From each sorted fraction, genomic DNA was isolated and quantified by UV absorbance on a Nanodrop 2000c. Results and caveats for the whole study, not just this receptor: Estimated clonotype richness was generally larger for naive than for memory subsets. Sampling was restricted to blood, and TCR repertoires in tissue are likely to differ from TCR repertoires in blood. Based on pairwise subsampling, the degree of clonotype sharing among donors was expected to be affected by sequencing depth. Compared with non-shared clonotypes, clonotypes shared by all four sorted-subset donors had higher generation probabilities. When a few donors were compared, the shared fraction of clonotypes was about 5% for naive CD4, more than 3% for naive CD8, 2.3% for memory CD4, and 0.3% to 0.5% for memory CD8. Incomplete sequencing was indicated by rarefaction of sorted-subset datasets, despite the large sequencing depth. The small number of donors limited the genetic and exposure-history diversity represented.

The sample was memory CD4+ T cells from PBMCs. The cell subset or site tag for this specimen amounts to: CD45RA-negative fraction. The TCR comes from a man between 18 and 29 years old in good health. Some clones in this sample may be carry-over from other donors' samples. Recombination connected TRBV6-5 to TRBJ2-7; no D gene can be assigned with confidence. The DNA sequence is TGTGCCAGCAGTTACTCGGGCCAGGTATACGAGCAGTACTTC. Its protein is CASSYSGQVYEQYF.